The present entry profiles one TCR beta chain with its context. Clones were read by immunoSEQ multiplex PCR, and TCRdb kept only the in-frame ones, dropping some. The repertoire has about 1,800 clones, 81% of them found once; the top ten carry more than 8.5%. V trimming: 5 bases; J trimming: 6 bases; junction bases outside the gene matches: 7. The CDR3 runs to 14 residues. CDR1 is SGHTA and CDR2 is FQGNSA in the germline V gene. This sample was included in a study of immune cell composition in non-small cell lung cancer. The chain links TRBV7-2 to TRBJ2-3, with 8 bases fitting TRBD1. The TCR originated in a human donor with non-small cell lung cancer. Specimen: lung tumor tissue. The CDR3 DNA is TGTGCCAGCAGCCCCGCCCAGGGGGCGGATACGCAGTATTTT. This sequence encodes CASSPAQGADTQYF. Drawing the rest from reference TRBV7-2 and TRBJ2-3, the complete variable domain is GAGVSQSPSNKVTEKGKDVELRCDPISGHTALYWYRQSLGQGLEFLIYFQGNSAPDKSGLPSDRFSAERTGGSVSTLTIQRTQQEDSAVYLCASSPAQGADTQYFGPGTRLTVL.